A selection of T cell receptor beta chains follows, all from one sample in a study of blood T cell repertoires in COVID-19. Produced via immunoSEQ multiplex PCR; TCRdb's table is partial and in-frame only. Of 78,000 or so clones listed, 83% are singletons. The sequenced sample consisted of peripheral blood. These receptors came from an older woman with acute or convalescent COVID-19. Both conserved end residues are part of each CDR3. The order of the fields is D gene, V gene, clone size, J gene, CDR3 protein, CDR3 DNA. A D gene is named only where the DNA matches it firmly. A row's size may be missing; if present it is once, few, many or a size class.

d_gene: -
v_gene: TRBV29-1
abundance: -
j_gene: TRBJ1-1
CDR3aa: CSVRGGEAKHTEAFF
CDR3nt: TGCAGCGTTCGAGGGGGGGAGGCCAAGCACACTGAAGCTTTCTTT

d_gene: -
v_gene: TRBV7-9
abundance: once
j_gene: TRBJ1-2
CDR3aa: CASSPKQGLYGYTF
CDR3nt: TGTGCCAGCAGCCCCAAGCAGGGCCTCTATGGCTACACCTTC

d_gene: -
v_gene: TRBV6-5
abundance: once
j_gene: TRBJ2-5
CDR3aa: CASSYPRQGGGTQYF
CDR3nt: TGTGCCAGCAGTTACCCCCGGCAGGGGGGCGGGACCCAGTACTTC

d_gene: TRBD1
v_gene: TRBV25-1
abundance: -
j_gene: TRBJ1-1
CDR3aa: CASSATGSHTEAFF
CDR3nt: TGTGCCAGCAGTGCGACAGGGAGTCACACTGAAGCTTTCTTT

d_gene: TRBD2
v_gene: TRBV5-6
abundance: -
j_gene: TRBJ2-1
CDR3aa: CASSLGGSGAYNEQFF
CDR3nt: TGTGCCAGCAGCTTGGGCGGCAGCGGGGCGTACAATGAGCAGTTCTTC

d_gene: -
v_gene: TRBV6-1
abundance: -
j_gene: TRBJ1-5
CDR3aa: CASSESQSNQPQHF
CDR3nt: TGTGCCAGCAGTGAGTCACAGTCCAATCAGCCCCAGCATTTT

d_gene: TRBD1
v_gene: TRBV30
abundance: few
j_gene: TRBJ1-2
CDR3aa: CAWNRQGNGYTF
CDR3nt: TGTGCCTGGAACCGACAGGGTAACGGCTACACCTTC

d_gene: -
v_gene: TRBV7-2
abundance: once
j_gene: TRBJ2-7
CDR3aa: CASSLDSNSYEQYF
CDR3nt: TGTGCCAGCAGCTTGGACAGCAACTCCTACGAGCAGTACTTC

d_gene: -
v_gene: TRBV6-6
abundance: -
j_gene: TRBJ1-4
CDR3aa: CASLLTGRSRLFF
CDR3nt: TGTGCCAGCCTCCTCACAGGGCGCTCTCGACTGTTTTTT

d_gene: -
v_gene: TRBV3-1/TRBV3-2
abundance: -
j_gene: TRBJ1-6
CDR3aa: CASRKGDHSPLHF
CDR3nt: TGTGCCAGCAGAAAGGGGGACCATTCACCCCTCCACTTT

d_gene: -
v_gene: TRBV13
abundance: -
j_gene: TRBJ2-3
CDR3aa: CASSFRGPNTDTQYF
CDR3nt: TGTGCCAGCAGCTTCAGGGGCCCTAACACAGATACGCAGTATTTT

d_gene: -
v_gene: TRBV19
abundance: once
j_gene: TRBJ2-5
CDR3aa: CASSRYGREQETQYF
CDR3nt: TGTGCCAGTAGTCGTTACGGACGGGAGCAAGAGACCCAGTACTTC

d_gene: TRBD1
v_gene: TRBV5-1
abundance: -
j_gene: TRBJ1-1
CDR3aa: CASSSDRAGDTEAFF
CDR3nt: TGCGCCAGCAGCTCGGACAGGGCGGGGGACACTGAAGCTTTCTTT

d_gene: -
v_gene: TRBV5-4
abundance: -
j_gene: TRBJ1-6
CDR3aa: CASSLGSGEKASPLHF
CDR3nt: TGTGCCAGCAGCTTAGGGTCAGGGGAAAAGGCTTCACCCCTCCACTTT

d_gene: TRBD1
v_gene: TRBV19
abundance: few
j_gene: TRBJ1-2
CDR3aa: CASSSTGGYGYTF
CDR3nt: TGTGCCAGTAGTTCAACAGGGGGCTATGGCTACACCTTC

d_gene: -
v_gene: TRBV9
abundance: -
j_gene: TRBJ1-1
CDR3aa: CASSPGQSSNTEAFF
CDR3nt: TGTGCCAGCAGCCCCGGACAGTCCTCGAACACTGAAGCTTTCTTT

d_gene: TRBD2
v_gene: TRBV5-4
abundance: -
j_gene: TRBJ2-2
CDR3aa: CASSPSGGATGELFF
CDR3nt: TGTGCCAGCAGCCCAAGCGGGGGGGCAACCGGGGAGCTGTTTTTT

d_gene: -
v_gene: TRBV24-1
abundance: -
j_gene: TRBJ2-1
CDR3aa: CATSDGGRPNEQFF
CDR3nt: TGTGCCACCAGTGATGGGGGCCGCCCCAATGAGCAGTTCTTC

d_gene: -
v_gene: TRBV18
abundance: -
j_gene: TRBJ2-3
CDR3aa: CASSTYFGGTDTQYF
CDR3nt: TGTGCCAGCTCAACTTACTTCGGGGGCACAGATACGCAGTATTTT